This section outlines one T cell receptor beta chain sequence together with its context. Antigen: not known. The CDR3 is 13 residues long. CDR1 and CDR2 (germline): SGDLS, YYNGEE. V lost 0 bases, J lost 4 bases, and 7 bases lay in between. Generated by immunoSEQ multiplex PCR, the TCRdb table keeps only in-frame clones and is missing some. The data hold approximately 170,000 clones, with 80% to 90% observed a single time. This entry is derived from a study of T cell responses to AZD1222 COVID-19 vaccine. Whole-study results and caveats: Nearly half of unique spike-specific TCRs reportedly avoided B.1.351 and B.1.1.7 mutated regions. Donors were mostly white British, more females; clonal diversity possibly underestimated.

This chain links TRBV9 with TRBJ2-5; D is uncertain. Sequenced here: peripheral blood, sampled on day 0 of AZD1222 vaccination. This receptor was identified in an adult in good health. This CDR3 is CASSVGAPETQYF. The CDR3 DNA reads TGTGCCAGCAGCGTAGGGGCTCCAGAGACCCAGTACTTC.